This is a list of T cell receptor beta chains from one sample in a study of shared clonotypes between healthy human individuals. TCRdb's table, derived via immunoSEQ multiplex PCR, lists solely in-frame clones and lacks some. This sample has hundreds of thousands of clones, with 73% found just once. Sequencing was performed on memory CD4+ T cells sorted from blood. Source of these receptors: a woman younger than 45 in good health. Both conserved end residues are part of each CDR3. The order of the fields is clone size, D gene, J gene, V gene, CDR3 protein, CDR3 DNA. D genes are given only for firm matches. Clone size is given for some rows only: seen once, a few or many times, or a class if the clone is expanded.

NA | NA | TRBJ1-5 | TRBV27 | CASSSRTSNQPQHF | TGTGCCAGCAGTTCGCGCACTAGCAATCAGCCCCAGCATTTT
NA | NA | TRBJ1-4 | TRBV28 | CASSWGTGSGEKLFF | TGTGCCAGCAGTTGGGGGACGGGTAGCGGGGAAAAACTGTTTTTT
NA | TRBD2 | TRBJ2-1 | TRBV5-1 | CASSSGTSGSHEQFF | TGCGCCAGCAGCTCAGGGACTAGCGGGAGTCATGAGCAGTTCTTC
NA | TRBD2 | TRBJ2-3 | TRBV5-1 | CASSLAIRASGRVGADTQYF | TGCGCCAGCAGCTTGGCCATTCGGGCTAGCGGGAGGGTCGGGGCAGATACGCAGTATTTT
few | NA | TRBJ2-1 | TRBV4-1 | CASTRQTSYNEQFF | TGCGCCAGCACCAGACAGACCTCCTACAATGAGCAGTTCTTC
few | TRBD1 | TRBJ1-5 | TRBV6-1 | CASSGGTEHQPQHF | TGTGCCAGCAGTGGCGGGACAGAGCATCAGCCCCAGCATTTT
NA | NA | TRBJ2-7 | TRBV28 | CASSFAVDEQYF | TGTGCCAGCAGTTTCGCGGTTGACGAGCAGTACTTC
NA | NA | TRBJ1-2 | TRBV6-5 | CASRGVNNYGYTF | TGTGCCAGCAGAGGGGTGAATAACTATGGCTACACCTTC
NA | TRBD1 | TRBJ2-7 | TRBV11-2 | CASSADRASPYEQYF | TGTGCCAGCAGCGCGGACAGGGCAAGCCCCTACGAGCAGTACTTC
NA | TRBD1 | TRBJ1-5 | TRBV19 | CASRTPGTGDQPQHF | TGTGCCAGTAGGACACCCGGGACAGGGGATCAGCCCCAGCATTTT
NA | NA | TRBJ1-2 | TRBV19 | CASSTTATSNYGYTF | TGTGCCAGTAGTACGACAGCTACTTCCAACTATGGCTACACCTTC
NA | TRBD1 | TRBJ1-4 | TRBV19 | CASRPGQGHEKLFF | TGTGCCAGTAGGCCGGGACAGGGTCATGAAAAACTGTTTTTT
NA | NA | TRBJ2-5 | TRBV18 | CASSETGKETQYF | TGTGCCAGCTCAGAAACAGGGAAAGAGACCCAGTACTTC
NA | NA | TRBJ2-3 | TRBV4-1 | CASSQGVQAGARRDTQYF | TGCGCCAGCAGCCAAGGGGTTCAAGCGGGTGCTCGTAGAGATACGCAGTATTTT
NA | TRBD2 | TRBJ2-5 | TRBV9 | CASSVGGSWIETQYF | TGTGCCAGCAGCGTAGGCGGGAGCTGGATCGAGACCCAGTACTTC
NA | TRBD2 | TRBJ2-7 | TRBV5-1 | CASSLGAWGASGRQRDEQYF | TGCGCCAGCAGCTTGGGGGCTTGGGGAGCTAGCGGGAGGCAGAGGGATGAGCAGTACTTC
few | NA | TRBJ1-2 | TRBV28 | CASRSLQGHDNYGYTF | TGTGCCAGCAGGAGTCTACAAGGACACGATAACTATGGCTACACCTTC
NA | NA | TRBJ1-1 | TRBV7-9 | CASSFGRETFF | TGTGCCAGCAGCTTTGGGAGGGAAACTTTCTTT
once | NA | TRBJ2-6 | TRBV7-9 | CASSLAQPGGANVLTF | TGTGCCAGCAGCTTAGCGCAGCCTGGTGGGGCCAACGTCCTGACTTTC
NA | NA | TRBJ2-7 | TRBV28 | CASSLAAYEQYF | TGTGCCAGCAGCTTGGCGGCCTACGAGCAGTACTTC
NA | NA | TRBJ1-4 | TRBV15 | CATSRVATNEKLFF | TGTGCCACCAGCAGGGTCGCAACTAATGAAAAACTGTTTTTT
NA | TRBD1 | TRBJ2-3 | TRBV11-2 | CASSLRGQAAQYF | TGTGCCAGCAGCCTAAGGGGACAGGCCGCGCAGTATTTT
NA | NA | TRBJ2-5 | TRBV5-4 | CASSLLARVKETQYF | TGTGCCAGCAGCTTACTAGCCAGGGTAAAAGAGACCCAGTACTTC
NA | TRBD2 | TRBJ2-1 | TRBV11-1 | CASSLGLASGNEQFF | TGTGCCAGCAGCTTGGGACTAGCGTCAGGCAATGAGCAGTTCTTC
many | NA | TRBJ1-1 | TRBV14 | CASSQAQNLGLNTEAFF | TGTGCCAGCAGCCAAGCGCAAAATCTCGGATTGAACACTGAAGCTTTCTTT
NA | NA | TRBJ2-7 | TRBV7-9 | CASSSPGTRTYEQYF | TGTGCCAGCAGCTCCCCCGGGACACGGACCTACGAGCAGTACTTC
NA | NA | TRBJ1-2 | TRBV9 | CASSRLGASEGYTF | TGTGCCAGCAGCCGGCTCGGGGCTTCGGAAGGCTACACCTTC
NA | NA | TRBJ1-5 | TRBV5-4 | CASSGDGGQPQHF | TGTGCCAGCAGCGGGGACGGCGGTCAGCCCCAGCATTTT
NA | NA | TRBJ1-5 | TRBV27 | CASSSLSTAGMGQPQHF | TGTGCCAGCAGTTCCCTTTCGACGGCCGGGATGGGGCAGCCCCAGCATTTT
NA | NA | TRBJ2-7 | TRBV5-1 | CASSLSGFYEQYF | TGCGCCAGCAGCTTGTCTGGGTTCTACGAGCAGTACTTC
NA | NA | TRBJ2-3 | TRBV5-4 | CASSSSDSGWDTQYF | TGTGCCAGCAGCTCCTCGGACTCGGGGTGGGATACGCAGTATTTT